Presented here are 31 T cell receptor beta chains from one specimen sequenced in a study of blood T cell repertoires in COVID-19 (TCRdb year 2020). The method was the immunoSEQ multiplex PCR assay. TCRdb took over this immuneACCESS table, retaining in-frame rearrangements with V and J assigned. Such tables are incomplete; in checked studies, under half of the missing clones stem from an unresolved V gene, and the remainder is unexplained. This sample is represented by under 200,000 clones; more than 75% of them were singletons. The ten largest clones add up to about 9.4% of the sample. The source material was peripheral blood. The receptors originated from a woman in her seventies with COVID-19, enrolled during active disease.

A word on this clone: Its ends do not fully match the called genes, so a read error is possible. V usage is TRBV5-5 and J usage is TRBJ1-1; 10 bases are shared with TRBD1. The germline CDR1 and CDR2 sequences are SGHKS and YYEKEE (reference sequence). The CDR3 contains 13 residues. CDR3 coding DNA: TGTGCCAGCAGCCCGGCGTGGGACAGGGGACCTGACTTT. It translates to CASSPAWDRGPDF.

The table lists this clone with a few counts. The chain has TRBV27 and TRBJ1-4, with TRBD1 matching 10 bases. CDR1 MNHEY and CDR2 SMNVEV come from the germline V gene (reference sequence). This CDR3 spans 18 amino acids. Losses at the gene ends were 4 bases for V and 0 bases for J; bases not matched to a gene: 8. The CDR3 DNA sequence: TGTGCCAGCAGTTCAGCCTGGGACAGGGGCACAACTAATGAAAAACTGTTTTTT. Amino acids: CASSSAWDRGTTNEKLFF.

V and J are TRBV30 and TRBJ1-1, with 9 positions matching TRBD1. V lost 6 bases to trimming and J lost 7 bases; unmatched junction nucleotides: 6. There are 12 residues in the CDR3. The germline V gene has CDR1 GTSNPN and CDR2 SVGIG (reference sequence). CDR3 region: CACAQGADEAFF. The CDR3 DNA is TGTGCCTGTGCACAGGGGGCTGATGAAGCTTTCTTT.

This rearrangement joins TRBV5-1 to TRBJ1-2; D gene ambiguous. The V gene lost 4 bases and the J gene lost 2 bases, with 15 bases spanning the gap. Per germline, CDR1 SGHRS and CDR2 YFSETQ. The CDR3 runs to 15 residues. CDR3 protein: CASSPEGRSNYGYTF. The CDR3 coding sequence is TGCGCCAGCAGCCCCGAGGGAAGGTCCAACTATGGCTACACCTTC.

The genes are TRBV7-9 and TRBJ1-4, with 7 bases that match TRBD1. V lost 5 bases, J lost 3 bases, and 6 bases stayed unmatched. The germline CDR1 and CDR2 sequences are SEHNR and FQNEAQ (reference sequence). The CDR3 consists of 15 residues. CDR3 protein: CASSPRGPPNEKLFF. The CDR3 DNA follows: TGTGCCAGCAGCCCTAGGGGGCCCCCTAATGAAAAACTGTTTTTT.

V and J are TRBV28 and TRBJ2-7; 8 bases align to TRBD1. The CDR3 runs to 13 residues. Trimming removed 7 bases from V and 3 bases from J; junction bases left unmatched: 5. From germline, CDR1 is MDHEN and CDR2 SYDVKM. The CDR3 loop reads CASTRTGHYEQYF. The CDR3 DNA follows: TGTGCCAGCACCCGGACAGGGCACTACGAGCAGTACTTC.

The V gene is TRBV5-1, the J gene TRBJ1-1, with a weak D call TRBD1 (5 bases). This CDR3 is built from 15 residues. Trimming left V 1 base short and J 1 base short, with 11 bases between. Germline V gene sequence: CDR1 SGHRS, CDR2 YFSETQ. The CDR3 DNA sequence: TGCGCCAGCAGCTTGCTTCAGGGAGGGAACACTGAAGCTTTCTTT. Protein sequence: CASSLLQGGNTEAFF.

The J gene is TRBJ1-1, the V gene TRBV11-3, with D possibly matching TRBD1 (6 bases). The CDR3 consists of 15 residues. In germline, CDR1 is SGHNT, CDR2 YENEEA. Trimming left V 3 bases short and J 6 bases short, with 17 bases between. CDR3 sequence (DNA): TGTGCCAGCAGCTTCGGGGCAGCCAAGGGGGCTGAAGCTTTCTTT. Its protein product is CASSFGAAKGAEAFF.

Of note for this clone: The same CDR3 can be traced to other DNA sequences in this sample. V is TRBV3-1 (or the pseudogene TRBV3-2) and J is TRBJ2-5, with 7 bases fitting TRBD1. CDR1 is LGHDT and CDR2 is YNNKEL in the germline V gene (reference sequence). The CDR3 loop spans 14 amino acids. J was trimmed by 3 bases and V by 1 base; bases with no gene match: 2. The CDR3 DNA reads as TGTGCCAGCAGCCAAGGGCAGGGGGAAGAGACCCAGTACTTC. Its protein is CASSQGQGEETQYF.

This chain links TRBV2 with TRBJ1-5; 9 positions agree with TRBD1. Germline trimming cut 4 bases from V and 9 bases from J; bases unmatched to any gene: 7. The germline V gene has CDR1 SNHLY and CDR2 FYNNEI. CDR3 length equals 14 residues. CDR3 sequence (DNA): TGTGCCAGCAGTGTAGGACAGGGGATAAGGCCCCAGCATTTT. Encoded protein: CASSVGQGIRPQHF. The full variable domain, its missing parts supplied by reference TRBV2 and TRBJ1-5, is EPEVTQTPSHQVTQMGQEVILRCVPISNHLYFYWYRQILGQKVEFLVSFYNNEISEKSEIFDDQFSVERPDGSNFTLKIRSTKLEDSAMYFCASSVGQGIRPQHFGDGTRLSIL.

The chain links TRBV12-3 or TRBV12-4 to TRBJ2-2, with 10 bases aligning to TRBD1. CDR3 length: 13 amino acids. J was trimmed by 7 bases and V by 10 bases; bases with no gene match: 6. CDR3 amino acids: CATKTGGFGELFF. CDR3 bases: TGTGCCACCAAGACAGGGGGCTTCGGGGAGCTGTTTTTT.

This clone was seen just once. The CDR3 region is CASSQGLLEQFF. The CDR3 DNA sequence: TGTGCCAGCAGCCAAGGACTCCTAGAGCAGTTCTTC. The V gene is TRBV3-1 (or the pseudogene TRBV3-2), the J gene TRBJ2-1; D remains ambiguous. CDR1 is LGHDT, CDR2 YNNKEL, per germline (reference sequence). Trimming shortened V by 1 base and J by 10 bases, and 8 bases separated the two germline ends. CDR3 length equals 12 residues.

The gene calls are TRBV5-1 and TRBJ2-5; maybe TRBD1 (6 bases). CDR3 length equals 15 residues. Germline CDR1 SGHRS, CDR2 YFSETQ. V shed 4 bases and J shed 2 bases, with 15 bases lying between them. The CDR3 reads CASSTGQNLQETQYF. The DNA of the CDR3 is TGCGCCAGCAGCACCGGACAGAACCTACAAGAGACCCAGTACTTC.

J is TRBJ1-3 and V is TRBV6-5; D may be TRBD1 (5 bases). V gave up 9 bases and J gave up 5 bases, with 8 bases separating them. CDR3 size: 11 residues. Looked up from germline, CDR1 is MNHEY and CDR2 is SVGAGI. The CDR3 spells CARDIRNTIYF. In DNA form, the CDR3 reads TGTGCCAGGGACATTCGAAACACCATATATTTT.

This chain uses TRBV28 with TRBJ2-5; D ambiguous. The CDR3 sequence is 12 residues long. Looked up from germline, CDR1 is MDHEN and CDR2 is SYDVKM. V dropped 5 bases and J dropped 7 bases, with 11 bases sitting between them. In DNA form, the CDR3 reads TGTGCCAGCAGTCCCCCCCTTCGGACCCAGTACTTC. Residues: CASSPPLRTQYF.

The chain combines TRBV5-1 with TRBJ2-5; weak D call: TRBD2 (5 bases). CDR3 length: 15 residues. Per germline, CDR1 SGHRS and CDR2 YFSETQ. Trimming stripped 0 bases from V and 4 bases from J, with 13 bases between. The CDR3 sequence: CASSLASTTAETQYF. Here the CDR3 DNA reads TGCGCCAGCAGCTTGGCCTCGACTACGGCAGAGACCCAGTACTTC.

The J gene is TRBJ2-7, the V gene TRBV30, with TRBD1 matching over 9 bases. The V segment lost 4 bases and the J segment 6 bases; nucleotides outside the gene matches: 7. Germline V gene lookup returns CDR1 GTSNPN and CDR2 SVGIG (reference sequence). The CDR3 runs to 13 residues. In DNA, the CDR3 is TGTGCCTGGATGTACACAGGGGGCGTCGAGCAGTACTTC. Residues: CAWMYTGGVEQYF.

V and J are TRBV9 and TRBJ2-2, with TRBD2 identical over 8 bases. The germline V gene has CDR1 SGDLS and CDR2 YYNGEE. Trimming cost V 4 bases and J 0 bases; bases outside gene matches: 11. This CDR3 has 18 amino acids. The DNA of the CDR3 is TGTGCCAGCAGCCCCGGGGCCGGGGGGGCCGCGAACACCGGGGAGCTGTTTTTT. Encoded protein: CASSPGAGGAANTGELFF.

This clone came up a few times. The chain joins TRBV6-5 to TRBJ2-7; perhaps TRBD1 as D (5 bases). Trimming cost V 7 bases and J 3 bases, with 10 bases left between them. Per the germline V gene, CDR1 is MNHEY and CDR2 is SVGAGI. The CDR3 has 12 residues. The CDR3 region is CASTQGCYEQYF. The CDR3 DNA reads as TGTGCCAGCACCCAGGGTTGCTACGAGCAGTACTTC.

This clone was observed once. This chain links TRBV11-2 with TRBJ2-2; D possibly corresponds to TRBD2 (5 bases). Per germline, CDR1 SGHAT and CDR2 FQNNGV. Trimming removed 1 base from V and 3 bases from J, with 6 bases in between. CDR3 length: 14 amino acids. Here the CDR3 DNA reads TGTGCCAGCAGCTTAGGCGGGTACACCGGGGAGCTGTTTTTT. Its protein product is CASSLGGYTGELFF.

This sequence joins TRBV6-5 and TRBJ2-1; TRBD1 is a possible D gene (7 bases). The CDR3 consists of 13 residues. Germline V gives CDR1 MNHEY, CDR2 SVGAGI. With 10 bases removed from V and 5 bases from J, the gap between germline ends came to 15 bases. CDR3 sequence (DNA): TGTGCCACTACCGCGGGACAGAACAATGAGCAGTTCTTC. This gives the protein CATTAGQNNEQFF.

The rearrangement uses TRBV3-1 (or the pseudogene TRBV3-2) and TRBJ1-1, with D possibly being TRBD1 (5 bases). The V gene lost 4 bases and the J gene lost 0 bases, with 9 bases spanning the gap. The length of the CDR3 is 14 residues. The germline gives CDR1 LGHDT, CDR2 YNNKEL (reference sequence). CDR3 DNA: TGTGCCAGCAGCCCCAGGGAAATGAACACTGAAGCTTTCTTT. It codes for CASSPREMNTEAFF.

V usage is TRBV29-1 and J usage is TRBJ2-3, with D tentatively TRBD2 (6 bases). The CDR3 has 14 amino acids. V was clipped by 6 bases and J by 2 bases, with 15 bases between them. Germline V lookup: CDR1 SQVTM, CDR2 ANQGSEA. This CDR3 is CSVEPGTFTDTQYF. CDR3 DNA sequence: TGCAGCGTGGAACCCGGGACTTTCACAGATACGCAGTATTTT.

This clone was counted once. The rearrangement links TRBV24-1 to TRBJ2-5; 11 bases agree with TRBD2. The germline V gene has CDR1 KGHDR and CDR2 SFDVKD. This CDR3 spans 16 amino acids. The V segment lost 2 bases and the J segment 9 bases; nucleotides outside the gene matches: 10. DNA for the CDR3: TGTGCCACCAGTGATTCCTTCCTAGCGGGGGGTCGGCCCCAGTACTTC. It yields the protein CATSDSFLAGGRPQYF.

As DNA, the CDR3 is TGTGCCAGCAGCCCTAGTTGGAGGGGGCTGAACACTGAAGCTTTCTTT. Translation: CASSPSWRGLNTEAFF. The gene calls are TRBV11-2 and TRBJ1-1; TRBD1 matches 7 bases. The V segment lost 5 bases and the J segment 0 bases; nucleotides outside the gene matches: 9. Germline values: CDR1 SGHAT, CDR2 FQNNGV. The CDR3 loop spans 16 amino acids.

CDR3 nucleotide sequence: TGCAGCGTTGGGGGCACCCCTCGGCGGGGGGGCTACAATGAGCAGTTCTTC. Translating it yields CSVGGTPRRGGYNEQFF. This chain uses TRBV29-1 with TRBJ2-1; 9 bases line up with TRBD2. CDR1 is SQVTM, CDR2 ANQGSEA, per germline. The CDR3 extends over 17 amino acids. V shed 4 bases and J 3 bases; nucleotides not matched to a gene: 13.

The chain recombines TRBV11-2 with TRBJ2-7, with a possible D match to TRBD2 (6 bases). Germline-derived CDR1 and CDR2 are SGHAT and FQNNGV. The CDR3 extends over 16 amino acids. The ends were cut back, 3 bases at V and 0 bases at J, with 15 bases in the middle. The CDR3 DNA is TGTGCCAGCAGCTTGGAGGGTCGACAGAACTCCTACGAGCAGTACTTC. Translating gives CASSLEGRQNSYEQYF.

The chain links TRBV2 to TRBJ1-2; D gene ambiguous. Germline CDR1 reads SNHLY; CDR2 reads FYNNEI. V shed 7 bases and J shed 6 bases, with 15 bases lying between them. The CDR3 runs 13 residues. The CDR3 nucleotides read TGTGCCAGCATTGCGGTGAGAGAGGATGGCTACACCTTC. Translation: CASIAVREDGYTF. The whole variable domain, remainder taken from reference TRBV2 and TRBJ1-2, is EPEVTQTPSHQVTQMGQEVILRCVPISNHLYFYWYRQILGQKVEFLVSFYNNEISEKSEIFDDQFSVERPDGSNFTLKIRSTKLEDSAMYFCASIAVREDGYTFGSGTRLTVV.

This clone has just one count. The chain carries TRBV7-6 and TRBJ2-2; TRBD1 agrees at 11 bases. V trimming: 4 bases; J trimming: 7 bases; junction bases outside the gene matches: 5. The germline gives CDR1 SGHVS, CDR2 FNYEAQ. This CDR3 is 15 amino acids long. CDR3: CASSSGQGAIGELFF. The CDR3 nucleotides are TGTGCCAGCAGCTCAGGACAGGGGGCGATCGGGGAGCTGTTTTTT.

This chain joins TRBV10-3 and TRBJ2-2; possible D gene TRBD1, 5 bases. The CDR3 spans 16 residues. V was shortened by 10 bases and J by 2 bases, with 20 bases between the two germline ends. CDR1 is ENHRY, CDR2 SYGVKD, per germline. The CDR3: CATTPDIGKNTGELFF. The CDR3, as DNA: TGTGCCACCACACCGGACATCGGCAAAAACACCGGGGAGCTGTTTTTT.

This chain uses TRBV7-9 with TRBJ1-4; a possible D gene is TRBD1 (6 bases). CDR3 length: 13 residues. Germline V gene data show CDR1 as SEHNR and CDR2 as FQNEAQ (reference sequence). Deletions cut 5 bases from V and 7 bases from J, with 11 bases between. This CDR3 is CASSREQGEKLFF. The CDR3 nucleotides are TGTGCCAGCAGCCGGGAACAGGGTGAAAAACTGTTTTTT.